Shown below are 31 T cell receptor beta chains from a single sample sequenced in a study of CD8+ T cells in alopecia areata. It was cDNA, reverse transcribed from extracted RNA, that served as the sequencing template. The table came from immunoSEQ multiplex PCR; TCRdb's copy has only in-frame clones and leaves some out. The table includes approximately 210,000 clones, less than 65% detected once. Treatment defined: oral pan-JAK inhibitor, 5-10 mg twice daily. Source: CD4+ T cells sorted from blood, taken at week 4, from a patient treated with tofacitinib. The receptors here all came from a human donor with alopecia areata.

J is TRBJ1-5 and V is TRBV7-9; unclear D gene. The CDR3 consists of 15 residues. V was trimmed by 1 base and J by 2 bases, leaving 9 bases between them. The germline V gene has CDR1 SEHNR and CDR2 FQNEAQ (reference sequence). CDR3 residues: CASSLEGGGNQPQHF. The DNA for the CDR3 is TGTGCCAGCAGCTTAGAGGGTGGGGGCAATCAGCCCCAGCATTTT.

V gene TRBV29-1 combines with J gene TRBJ1-5; D not certain. The V and J ends lost 7 bases and 3 bases respectively, with 10 bases between them. This CDR3 comprises 12 residues. Germline V gene data show CDR1 as SQVTM and CDR2 as ANQGSEA. The CDR3 nucleotides read TGCAGCGCCGCCGATTCCAATCAGCCCCAGCATTTT. Its protein product is CSAADSNQPQHF. Using reference TRBV29-1 and TRBJ1-5 for the parts outside the CDR3, the full variable domain is SAVISQKPSRDICQRGTSLTIQCQVDSQVTMMFWYRQQPGQSLTLIATANQGSEATYESGFVIDKFPISRPNLTFSTLTVSNMSPEDSSIYLCSAADSNQPQHFGDGTRLSIL.

In its sample, this clone was seen once. CDR3 region: CASSFTGLGTDTQYF. In nucleotides, the CDR3 is TGCGCCAGCAGCTTTACAGGGCTGGGCACAGATACGCAGTATTTT. The genes are TRBV5-1 and TRBJ2-3, with D possibly TRBD1 on 6 matching bases. Trimming took 2 bases from V and 1 from J, leaving 11 bases between them. This CDR3 spans 15 amino acids. CDR1 and CDR2 (germline): SGHRS, YFSETQ.

The chain uses TRBV7-9 and TRBJ1-1; weak D call: TRBD1 (5 bases). The V and J ends lost 5 bases and 4 bases respectively, with 14 bases between them. Germline CDR1 SEHNR, CDR2 FQNEAQ (reference sequence). The CDR3 loop spans 14 amino acids. The CDR3 is CASSRQQGSTEAFF. As DNA, the CDR3 is TGTGCCAGCAGCCGACAGCAAGGGAGCACTGAAGCTTTCTTT. The whole variable domain, remainder taken from reference TRBV7-9 and TRBJ1-1, is DTGVSQNPRHKITKRGQNVTFRCDPISEHNRLYWYRQTLGQGPEFLTYFQNEAQLEKSRLLSDRFSAERPKGSFSTLEIQRTEQGDSAMYLCASSRQQGSTEAFFGQGTRLTVV.

The chain's CDR3 is CASSSGLGYNEQFF. CDR3 sequence (DNA): TGCGCCAGCAGCTCGGGACTAGGCTACAATGAGCAGTTCTTC. The gene calls are TRBV5-1 and TRBJ2-1; TRBD2 matches at 8 bases. This CDR3 comprises 14 residues. Trimming cost V 3 bases and J 3 bases; bases outside gene matches: 2. Germline-derived CDR1 and CDR2 are SGHRS and YFSETQ.

The rearrangement joins TRBV29-1 to TRBJ1-2, with D perhaps TRBD1 (6 bases). From germline, CDR1 is SQVTM and CDR2 ANQGSEA. CDR3 size: 13 residues. With 3 bases removed from V and 5 bases from J, the gap between germline ends came to 13 bases. This CDR3 reads CSVDGGRGYGYTF. The CDR3 DNA sequence: TGCAGCGTTGACGGGGGGCGAGGGTATGGCTACACCTTC.

Here the CDR3 DNA reads TGTGCCAGCATTAGGGGGCCTGGCACAGATACGCAGTATTTT. This sequence encodes CASIRGPGTDTQYF. The chain carries TRBV2 and TRBJ2-3, with 7 nucleotides matching TRBD1. This CDR3 contains 14 residues. V lost 7 bases, J lost 1 base, and 5 bases stayed unmatched. From germline, CDR1 is SNHLY and CDR2 FYNNEI.

This CDR3 reads CASSVVLAGEQYF. CDR3 DNA: TGTGCCAGCAGCGTAGTACTTGCTGGGGAGCAGTACTTC. The V and J genes are TRBV9 and TRBJ2-7; D is ambiguous. Germline-derived CDR1 and CDR2 are SGDLS and YYNGEE. Trimming removed 0 bases from V and 7 bases from J, with 11 bases in between. CDR3 length equals 13 residues.

J is TRBJ2-7 and V is TRBV7-8; 7 nucleotides align to TRBD2. The CDR3 extends over 15 amino acids. CDR1 SGHVS and CDR2 FQNEAQ come from the germline V gene. The V and J ends lost 2 bases and 2 bases, in that order; junction bases with no gene match: 6. As DNA, the CDR3 is TGTGCCAGCAGCTTATTGTCTAGCGGCCCCTACGAGCAGTACTTC. The encoded protein is CASSLLSSGPYEQYF.

The DNA of the CDR3 is TGTGCCAGCAGCTTATGGGGGAGGGAGACCCAGTACTTC. Its protein is CASSLWGRETQYF. The chain is built from TRBV7-2 and TRBJ2-5; maybe TRBD2 (6 bases). Trimming removed 2 bases from V and 5 bases from J, with 9 bases in between. Germline V gene lookup returns CDR1 SGHTA and CDR2 FQGNSA. The CDR3 spans 13 residues.

The chain recombines TRBV30 with TRBJ2-7, with TRBD2 as a possible D gene (5 bases). There are 14 residues in the CDR3. Between the trimmed V and J ends, which lost 3 bases and 4 bases, there was a span of 16 bases. Looked up from germline, CDR1 is GTSNPN and CDR2 is SVGIG (reference sequence). The CDR3 loop reads CAWSPDSLVYEQYF. The CDR3 DNA reads as TGTGCCTGGAGCCCGGACTCTTTGGTGTACGAGCAGTACTTC.

In this sample, this clone turned up once. The chain combines TRBV7-2 with TRBJ2-5; perhaps TRBD2 as D (6 bases). CDR1 is SGHTA, CDR2 FQGNSA, per germline. The CDR3 runs to 15 residues. V lost 5 bases and J lost 4, with 17 bases in between. DNA for the CDR3: TGTGCCAGCAGCCCGAGCCGGGGAGGACGAGAGACCCAGTACTTC. Translating it yields CASSPSRGGRETQYF.

V gene TRBV6-1 combines with J gene TRBJ1-2, with D possibly being TRBD1 (6 bases). Trimming removed 5 bases from V and 4 bases from J, with 17 bases in between. CDR1 and CDR2 (germline): MNHNS, SASEGT. CDR3 length: 15 amino acids. CDR3 loop: CASSSSGAETYGYTF. The CDR3 DNA reads TGTGCCAGCAGTTCATCAGGGGCGGAGACCTATGGCTACACCTTC.

The chain links TRBV4-1 to TRBJ2-5, with TRBD2 identical over 9 bases. The CDR3 is 14 amino acids. Germline V gene data show CDR1 as MGHRA and CDR2 as YSYEKL. V shed 6 bases and J 3 bases; nucleotides not matched to a gene: 5. The CDR3 DNA is TGCGCCAGCAGACCGGGACTAGCTAAAGAGACCCAGTACTTC. As protein: CASRPGLAKETQYF.

The chain is built from TRBV2 and TRBJ1-1; 8 bases are shared with TRBD1. This CDR3 has 13 residues. Germline V gives CDR1 SNHLY, CDR2 FYNNEI. V was clipped by 9 bases and J by 4 bases; unmatched bases: 7. The CDR3 protein is CARDRERSTEAFF. The CDR3 bases are TGTGCCAGGGACAGGGAAAGAAGCACTGAAGCTTTCTTT.

The chain combines TRBV7-2 with TRBJ2-1; TRBD2 is a possible D gene (6 bases). Between the trimmed V and J ends, which lost 6 bases and 0 bases, there was a span of 15 bases. Germline loops: CDR1 SGHTA, CDR2 FQGNSA. There are 16 residues in the CDR3. The CDR3 loop is CASSRGLLSSYNEQFF. The CDR3 DNA reads TGTGCCAGCAGTCGGGGACTCCTGTCCTCCTACAATGAGCAGTTCTTC.

This clone has only a few counts. This chain uses TRBV29-1 with TRBJ1-1; perhaps TRBD1 as D (5 bases). The CDR3 spans 11 residues. V lost 6 bases, J lost 5 bases, and 10 bases lay in between. Germline V lookup: CDR1 SQVTM, CDR2 ANQGSEA. The CDR3 sequence is CSVSGETEAFF. The CDR3 nucleotides are TGCAGCGTCTCGGGGGAGACTGAAGCTTTCTTT.

The V gene is TRBV25-1, the J gene TRBJ1-1; TRBD1 agrees at 8 bases. V lost 2 bases to trimming and J lost 4 bases; unmatched junction nucleotides: 3. The germline CDR1 and CDR2 sequences are MGHDK and SYGVNS. The CDR3 length is 14 residues. This CDR3 is CASSETGGRTEAFF. CDR3 nucleotides: TGTGCCAGCAGTGAAACAGGGGGACGCACTGAAGCTTTCTTT.

The rearrangement links TRBV7-9 to TRBJ1-6, with TRBD1 identical over 7 bases. V gave up 2 bases and J gave up 10 bases; unmatched junction bases: 8. The CDR3 extends over 15 amino acids. CDR1 is SEHNR, CDR2 FQNEAQ, per germline (reference sequence). Written as DNA, the CDR3 is TGTGCCAGCAGCTTATCCCAGGGGGTCAGGTCACCCCTCCACTTT. This codes for CASSLSQGVRSPLHF.

Notes on this clone: Other DNA sequences from this sample encode an identical CDR3 as well. The chain links TRBV5-1 to TRBJ2-5; D remains unclear. This CDR3 contains 13 residues. Trimming removed 0 bases from V and 2 bases from J, with 5 bases in between. Per germline, CDR1 SGHRS and CDR2 YFSETQ. CDR3 region: CASSLGRQETQYF. CDR3 nucleotide sequence: TGCGCCAGCAGCTTGGGTCGTCAAGAGACCCAGTACTTC. Drawing the rest from reference TRBV5-1 and TRBJ2-5, the complete variable domain is KAGVTQTPRYLIKTRGQQVTLSCSPISGHRSVSWYQQTPGQGLQFLFEYFSETQRNKGNFPGRFSGRQFSNSRSEMNVSTLELGDSALYLCASSLGRQETQYFGPGTRLLVL.

The chain couples TRBV7-9 to TRBJ2-1; perhaps TRBD1 as D (6 bases). Trimming cost V 0 bases and J 6 bases, with 9 bases left between them. CDR3 length: 14 amino acids. Germline V gene sequence: CDR1 SEHNR, CDR2 FQNEAQ (reference sequence). CDR3 in DNA: TGTGCCAGCAGCTTAGCGCACAGGGTCAATGAGCAGTTCTTC. This translates into CASSLAHRVNEQFF.

The chain links TRBV5-6 to TRBJ1-6; 8 bases match TRBD1. The V gene's germline CDR1 is SGHDT and CDR2 YYEEEE. With 2 bases clipped from V and 9 bases from J, the junction kept 7 bases outside the gene matches. The CDR3 is 15 amino acids. CDR3 sequence: CASSFGQGRSSPLHF. The CDR3 DNA is TGTGCCAGCAGCTTCGGACAGGGAAGAAGTTCACCCCTCCACTTT.

The J gene is TRBJ2-2, the V gene TRBV4-2; D uncertain. The CDR3 runs to 16 residues. Germline V gene lookup returns CDR1 LGHNA and CDR2 YNFKEQ. The V and J ends lost 1 base and 5 bases respectively, with 14 bases between them. The CDR3 here is CASSQGRGDRTGELFF. CDR3 in DNA: TGTGCCAGCAGCCAAGGCAGAGGAGATAGGACCGGGGAGCTGTTTTTT.

This clone was picked up a small number of times. This chain joins TRBV11-1 and TRBJ2-7; D not certain. Germline lookup yields CDR1 SGHAT and CDR2 FQDESV (reference sequence). Between the trimmed V and J ends, which lost 5 bases and 3 bases, there was a span of 17 bases. The length of the CDR3 is 15 residues. The CDR3 protein is CASSLNSLSDYEQYF. CDR3 in DNA: TGTGCCAGCAGCCTAAACTCCCTCTCAGACTACGAGCAGTACTTC.

The chain couples TRBV4-1 to TRBJ1-4, with 8 bases fitting TRBD1. The CDR3 runs to 15 residues. Losses at the gene ends were 3 bases for V and 7 bases for J; bases not matched to a gene: 7. The germline V gene has CDR1 MGHRA and CDR2 YSYEKL. The CDR3 nucleotides read TGCGCCAGCAGCCACCCGGACAGGGTGGGTGAAAAACTGTTTTTT. Translated: CASSHPDRVGEKLFF.

This clone was recorded only once. The V and J genes are TRBV29-1 and TRBJ1-4; possible D gene TRBD1, 5 bases. V lost 6 bases and J lost 4, with 9 bases in between. Germline values: CDR1 SQVTM, CDR2 ANQGSEA. The CDR3 has 12 residues. The CDR3 DNA reads as TGCAGCGTCCGGGACGGTAATGAAAAACTGTTTTTT. Amino acid sequence: CSVRDGNEKLFF.

The chain uses TRBV29-1 and TRBJ1-1; D is ambiguous. CDR3 length: 14 amino acids. Germline assignment: CDR1 SQVTM and CDR2 ANQGSEA. The CDR3 reads CTTRNGNLNTEAFF. CDR3 coding DNA: TGCACCACCCGTAACGGCAATTTGAACACTGAAGCTTTCTTT. The whole variable domain, filled in from reference TRBV29-1 and TRBJ1-1, reads SAVISQKPSRDICQRGTSLTIQCQVDSQVTMMFWYRQQPGQSLTLIATANQGSEATYESGFVIDKFPISRPNLTFSTLTVSNMSPEDSSIYLCTTRNGNLNTEAFFGQGTRLTVV.

The chain uses TRBV29-1 and TRBJ1-2; no clear D gene. Germline V gene data show CDR1 as SQVTM and CDR2 as ANQGSEA. This CDR3 has 9 residues. V shed 7 bases and J shed 8 bases, with 8 bases lying between them. The CDR3 DNA sequence: TGCAGCGCCGTGAGAGGCTACACCTTC. Translated, it gives CSAVRGYTF.

The chain links TRBV6-6 to TRBJ2-5; D is unclear. Germline loops: CDR1 MNHNY, CDR2 SVGAGI (reference sequence). CDR3 length: 13 residues. V dropped 5 bases and J dropped 5 bases, with 12 bases sitting between them. DNA of the CDR3: TGTGCCAGCAGTCCCGAGTTTGCCGAGACCCAGTACTTC. This gives the protein CASSPEFAETQYF.

To note about this clone: The junction does not match germline at one end; this may be a read error. J is TRBJ2-2 and V is TRBV7-7; D ambiguous. Germline V CDR1 and CDR2: SSHAT, FNYEAQ (reference sequence). This CDR3 is built from 16 residues. The CDR3 here is CASSLVLGSVTGELFF. The CDR3 DNA reads TGTGCTAGCAGCTTAGTTCTGGGGTCCGTGACCGGGGAGCTGTTTTTT.

The J gene is TRBJ2-1, the V gene TRBV18, with 13 bases matching TRBD2. Germline loops: CDR1 KGHSH, CDR2 LQKENI. The V and J ends lost 8 bases and 6 bases, in that order; junction bases with no gene match: 4. CDR3 length: 14 residues. CDR3 in amino acids: CASRGLAGRNEQFF. DNA of the CDR3: TGTGCCAGCCGGGGACTAGCGGGGCGCAATGAGCAGTTCTTC.